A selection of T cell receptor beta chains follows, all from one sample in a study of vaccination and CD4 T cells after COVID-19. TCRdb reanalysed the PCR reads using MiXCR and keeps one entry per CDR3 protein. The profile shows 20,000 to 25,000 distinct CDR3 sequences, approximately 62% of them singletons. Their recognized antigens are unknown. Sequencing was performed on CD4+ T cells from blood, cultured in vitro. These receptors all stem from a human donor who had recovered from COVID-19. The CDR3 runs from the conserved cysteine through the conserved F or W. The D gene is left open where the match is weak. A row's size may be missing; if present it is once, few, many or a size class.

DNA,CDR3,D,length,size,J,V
TGCAGTGCTAGAGATATAAATGAGCAGTTCTTC,CSARDINEQFF,-,11,-,TRBJ2-1,TRBV20-1
TGTGCCAGCAGCTTGCGGGGATACGAGCAGTACTTC,CASSLRGYEQYF,-,12,-,TRBJ2-7,TRBV7-9
TGTGCCACCAGTGATTTCATCGTAGAGGCTAGCACAGATACGCAGTATTTT,CATSDFIVEASTDTQYF,-,17,-,TRBJ2-3,TRBV24-1
TGTGCCAGCAAAAGGGGCAGGACTAATGAAAAACTGTTTTTT,CASKRGRTNEKLFF,-,14,-,TRBJ1-4,TRBV6-1
TGCAGTGCTAGACGCCGGGGGACGAACACTGAAGCTTTCTTT,CSARRRGTNTEAFF,-,14,once,TRBJ1-1,TRBV20-1
TGCAGTGCTACCGACCGGGACAAGCTCTACGAGCAGTACTTC,CSATDRDKLYEQYF,-,14,-,TRBJ2-7,TRBV20-1
TGTGCCATCAGGGGACCCGGCGAGCAGTACTTC,CAIRGPGEQYF,-,11,few,TRBJ2-7,TRBV10-3
TGTGCCAGCACCGGACTACGATATGACCCTAACCCCACAGATACACAGTATTTT,CASTGLRYDPNPTDTQYF,-,18,-,TRBJ2-3,TRBV6-1
TGTGCCAGCAGTCCAACCGACGGGTTCAATCAGCCCCAGCATTTT,CASSPTDGFNQPQHF,-,15,-,TRBJ1-5,TRBV28
TGTGCCAGCAGTTCTAGACGGGGGGTCCGCCAAGAGACCCAGTACTTC,CASSSRRGVRQETQYF,TRBD2,16,-,TRBJ2-5,TRBV7-8
TGTGCCAGCAGCCCGACTAGCGGGAGGGCAGATACGCAGTATTTT,CASSPTSGRADTQYF,TRBD2,15,-,TRBJ2-3,TRBV7-3